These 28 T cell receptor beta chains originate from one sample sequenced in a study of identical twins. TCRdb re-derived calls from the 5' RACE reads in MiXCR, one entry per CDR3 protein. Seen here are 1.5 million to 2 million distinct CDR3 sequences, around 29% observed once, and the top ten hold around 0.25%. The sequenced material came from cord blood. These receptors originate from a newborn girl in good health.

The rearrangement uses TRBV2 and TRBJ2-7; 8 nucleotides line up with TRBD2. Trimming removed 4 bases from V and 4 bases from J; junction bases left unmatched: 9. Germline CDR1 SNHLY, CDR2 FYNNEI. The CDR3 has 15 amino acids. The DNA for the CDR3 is TGTGCCAGCAGTGCCGGACTAGCTTCTAGGTACGAGCAGTACTTC. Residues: CASSAGLASRYEQYF.

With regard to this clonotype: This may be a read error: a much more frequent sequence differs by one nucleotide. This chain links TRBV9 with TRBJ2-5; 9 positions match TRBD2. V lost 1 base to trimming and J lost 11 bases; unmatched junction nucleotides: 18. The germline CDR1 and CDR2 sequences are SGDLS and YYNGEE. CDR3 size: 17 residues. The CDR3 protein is CASSVTVSASGVNEQYF. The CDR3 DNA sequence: TGTGCCAGCAGCGTAACGGTCTCGGCTAGCGGGGTTAATGAGCAGTACTTC.

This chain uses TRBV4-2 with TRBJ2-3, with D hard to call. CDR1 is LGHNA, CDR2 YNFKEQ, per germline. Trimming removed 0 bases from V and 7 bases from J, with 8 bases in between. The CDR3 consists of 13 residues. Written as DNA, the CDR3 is TGTGCCAGCAGCCAAGATTCGGCCAATACGCAGTATTTT. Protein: CASSQDSANTQYF.

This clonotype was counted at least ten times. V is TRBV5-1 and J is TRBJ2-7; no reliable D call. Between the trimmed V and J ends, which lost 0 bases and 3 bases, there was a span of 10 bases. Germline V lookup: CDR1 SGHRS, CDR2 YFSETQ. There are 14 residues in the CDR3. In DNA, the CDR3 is TGCGCCAGCAGCTTGGCCGGACGGAACTACGAGCAGTACTTC. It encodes CASSLAGRNYEQYF.

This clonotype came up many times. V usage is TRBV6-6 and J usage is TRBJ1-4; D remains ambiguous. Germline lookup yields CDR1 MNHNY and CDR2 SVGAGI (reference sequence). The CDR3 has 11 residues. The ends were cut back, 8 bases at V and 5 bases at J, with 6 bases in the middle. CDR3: CASERNEKLFF. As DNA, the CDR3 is TGTGCCAGCGAGAGGAATGAAAAACTGTTTTTT.

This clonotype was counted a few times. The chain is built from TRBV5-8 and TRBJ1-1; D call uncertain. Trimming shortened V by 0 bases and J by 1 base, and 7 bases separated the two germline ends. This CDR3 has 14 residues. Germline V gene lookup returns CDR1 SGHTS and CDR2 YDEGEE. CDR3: CASSLVEPNTEAFF. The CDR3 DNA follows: TGTGCCAGCAGCTTGGTTGAACCGAACACTGAAGCTTTCTTT.

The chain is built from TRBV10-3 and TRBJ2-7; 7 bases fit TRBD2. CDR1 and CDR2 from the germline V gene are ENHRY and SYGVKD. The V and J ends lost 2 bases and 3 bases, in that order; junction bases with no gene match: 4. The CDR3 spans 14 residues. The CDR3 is CAISELASGYEQYF. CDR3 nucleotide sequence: TGTGCCATCAGTGAGCTTGCTAGCGGCTACGAGCAGTACTTC.

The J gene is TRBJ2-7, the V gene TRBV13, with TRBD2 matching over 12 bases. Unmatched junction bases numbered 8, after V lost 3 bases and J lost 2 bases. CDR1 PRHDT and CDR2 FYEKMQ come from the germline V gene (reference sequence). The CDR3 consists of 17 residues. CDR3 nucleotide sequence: TGTGCCAGCAGCTTTCTAGCGGGGGGGCCAGACGCCTACGAGCAGTACTTC. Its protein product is CASSFLAGGPDAYEQYF.

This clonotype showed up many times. CDR3 sequence (DNA): TGCAGTGCTAGAGGGGTACCCTACGAGCAGTACTTC. Translated: CSARGVPYEQYF. This rearrangement joins TRBV20-1 to TRBJ2-7; D remains unclear. The CDR3 covers 12 residues. Per the germline V gene, CDR1 is DFQATT and CDR2 is SNEGSKA (reference sequence). V was clipped by 1 base and J by 2 bases, with 6 bases between them.

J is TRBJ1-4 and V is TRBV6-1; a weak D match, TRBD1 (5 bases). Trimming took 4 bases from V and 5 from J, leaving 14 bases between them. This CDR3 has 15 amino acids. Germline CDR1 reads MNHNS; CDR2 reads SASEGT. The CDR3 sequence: CASSGGAGRNEKLFF. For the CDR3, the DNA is TGTGCCAGCAGTGGTGGGGCCGGGAGAAATGAAAAACTGTTTTTT.

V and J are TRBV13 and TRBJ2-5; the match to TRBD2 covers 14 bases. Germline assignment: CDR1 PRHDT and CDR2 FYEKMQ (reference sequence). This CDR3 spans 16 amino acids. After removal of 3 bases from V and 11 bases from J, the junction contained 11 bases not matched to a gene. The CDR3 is CASSFRTSGRRGEQYF. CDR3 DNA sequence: TGTGCCAGCAGCTTCAGGACTAGCGGGAGGAGGGGTGAGCAGTACTTC.

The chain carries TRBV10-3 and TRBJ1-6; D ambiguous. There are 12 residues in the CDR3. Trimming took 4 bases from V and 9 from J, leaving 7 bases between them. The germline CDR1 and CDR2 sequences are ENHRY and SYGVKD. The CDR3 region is CAISGEFSPLHF. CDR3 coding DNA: TGTGCCATCAGTGGCGAGTTTTCACCCCTCCACTTT.

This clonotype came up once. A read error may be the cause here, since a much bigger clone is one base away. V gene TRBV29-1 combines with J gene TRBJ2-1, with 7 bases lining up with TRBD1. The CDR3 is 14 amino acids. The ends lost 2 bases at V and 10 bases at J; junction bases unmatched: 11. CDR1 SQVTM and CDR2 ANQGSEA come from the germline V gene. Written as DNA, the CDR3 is TGCAGCGTTGAAATCCTGGGACAGTACTACGAGCAGTTCTTC. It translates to CSVEILGQYYEQFF.

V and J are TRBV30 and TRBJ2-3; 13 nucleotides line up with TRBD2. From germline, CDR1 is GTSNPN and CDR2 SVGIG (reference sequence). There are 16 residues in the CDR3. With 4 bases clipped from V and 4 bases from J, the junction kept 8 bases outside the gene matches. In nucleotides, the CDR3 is TGTGCCTGGAAATCGGGACTAGCGGGGTGGTCAGATACGCAGTATTTT. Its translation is CAWKSGLAGWSDTQYF.

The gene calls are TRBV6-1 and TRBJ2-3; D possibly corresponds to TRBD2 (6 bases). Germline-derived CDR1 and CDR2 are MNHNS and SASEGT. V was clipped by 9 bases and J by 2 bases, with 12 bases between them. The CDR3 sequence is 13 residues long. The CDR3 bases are TGTGCCAGTGCGGGAATTTTCACAGATACGCAGTATTTT. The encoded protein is CASAGIFTDTQYF.

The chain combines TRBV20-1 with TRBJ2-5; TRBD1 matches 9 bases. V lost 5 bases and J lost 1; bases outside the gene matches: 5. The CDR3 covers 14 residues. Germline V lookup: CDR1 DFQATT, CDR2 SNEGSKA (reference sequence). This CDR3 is CSAYGTGRQETQYF. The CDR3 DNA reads TGCAGTGCTTACGGGACAGGGCGCCAAGAGACCCAGTACTTC.

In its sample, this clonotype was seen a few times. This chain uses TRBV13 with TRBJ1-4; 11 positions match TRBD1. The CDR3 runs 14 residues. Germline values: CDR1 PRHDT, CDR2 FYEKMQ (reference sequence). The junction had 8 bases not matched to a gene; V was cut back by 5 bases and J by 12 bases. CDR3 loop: CASSPGQGAKELFF. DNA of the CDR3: TGTGCCAGCAGCCCTGGACAGGGGGCTAAGGAACTGTTTTTT.

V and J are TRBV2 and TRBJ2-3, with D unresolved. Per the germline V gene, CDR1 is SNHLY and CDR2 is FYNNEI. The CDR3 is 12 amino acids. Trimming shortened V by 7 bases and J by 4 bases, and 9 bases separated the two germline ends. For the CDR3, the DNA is TGTGCCAGCACGGTCTTCGCAGATACGCAGTATTTT. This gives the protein CASTVFADTQYF.

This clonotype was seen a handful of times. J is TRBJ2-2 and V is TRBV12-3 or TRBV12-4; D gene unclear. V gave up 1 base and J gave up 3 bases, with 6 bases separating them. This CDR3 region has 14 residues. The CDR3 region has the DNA TGTGCCAGCAGTTTAGGGGCAGACACCGGGGAGCTGTTTTTT. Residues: CASSLGADTGELFF.

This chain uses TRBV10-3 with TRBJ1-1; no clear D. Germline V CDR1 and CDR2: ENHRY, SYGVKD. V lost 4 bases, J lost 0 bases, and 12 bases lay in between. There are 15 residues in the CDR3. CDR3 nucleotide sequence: TGTGCCATCAGTGCCTGGGCAGACATGAACACTGAAGCTTTCTTT. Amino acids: CAISAWADMNTEAFF.

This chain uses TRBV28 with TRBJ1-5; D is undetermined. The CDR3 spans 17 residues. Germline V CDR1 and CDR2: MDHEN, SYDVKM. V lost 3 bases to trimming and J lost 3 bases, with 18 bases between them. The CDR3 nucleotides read TGTGCCAGCAGTTTGAGGTGGGTGGAGCGAATCAATCAGCCCCAGCATTTT. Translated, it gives CASSLRWVERINQPQHF.

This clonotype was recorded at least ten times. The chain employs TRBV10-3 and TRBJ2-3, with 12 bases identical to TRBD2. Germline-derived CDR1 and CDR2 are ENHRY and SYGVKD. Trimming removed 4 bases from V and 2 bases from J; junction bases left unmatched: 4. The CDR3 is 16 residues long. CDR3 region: CAISGGLAGFTDTQYF. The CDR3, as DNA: TGTGCCATCAGTGGAGGACTAGCGGGGTTCACAGATACGCAGTATTTT.

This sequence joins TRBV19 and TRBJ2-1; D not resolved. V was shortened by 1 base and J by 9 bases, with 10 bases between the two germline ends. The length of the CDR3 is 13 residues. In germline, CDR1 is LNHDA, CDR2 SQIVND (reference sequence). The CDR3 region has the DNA TGTGCCAGTAGTATAGTCCGCGGATGTGAGCAGTTCTTC. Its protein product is CASSIVRGCEQFF.

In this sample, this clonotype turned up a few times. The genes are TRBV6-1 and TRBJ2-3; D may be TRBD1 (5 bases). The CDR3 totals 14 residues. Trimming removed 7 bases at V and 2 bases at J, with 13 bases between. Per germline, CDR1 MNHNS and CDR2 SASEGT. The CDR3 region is CASTVSRATDTQYF. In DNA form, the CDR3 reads TGTGCCAGCACCGTATCCAGGGCCACAGATACGCAGTATTTT.

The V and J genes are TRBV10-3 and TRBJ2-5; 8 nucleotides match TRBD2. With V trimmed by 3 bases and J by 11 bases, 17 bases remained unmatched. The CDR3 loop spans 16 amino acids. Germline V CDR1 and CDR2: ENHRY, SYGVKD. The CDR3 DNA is TGTGCCATCAGTGACCCCGGACTAGCCACGGGCAATGAGCAGTACTTC. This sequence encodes CAISDPGLATGNEQYF.

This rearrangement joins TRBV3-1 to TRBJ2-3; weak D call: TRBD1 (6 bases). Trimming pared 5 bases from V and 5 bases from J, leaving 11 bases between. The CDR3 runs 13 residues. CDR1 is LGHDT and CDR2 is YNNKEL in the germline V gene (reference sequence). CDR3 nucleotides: TGTGCCAGCAGCACAGGGTCGGGAGATACGCAGTATTTT. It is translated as CASSTGSGDTQYF.

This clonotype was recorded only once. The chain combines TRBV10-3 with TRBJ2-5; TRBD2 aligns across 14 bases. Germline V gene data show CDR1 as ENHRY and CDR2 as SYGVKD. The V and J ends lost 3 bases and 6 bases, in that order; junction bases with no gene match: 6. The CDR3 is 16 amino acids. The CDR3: CAISEVTSGGAKTQYF. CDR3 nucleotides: TGTGCCATCAGTGAAGTGACTAGCGGGGGGGCGAAGACCCAGTACTTC.

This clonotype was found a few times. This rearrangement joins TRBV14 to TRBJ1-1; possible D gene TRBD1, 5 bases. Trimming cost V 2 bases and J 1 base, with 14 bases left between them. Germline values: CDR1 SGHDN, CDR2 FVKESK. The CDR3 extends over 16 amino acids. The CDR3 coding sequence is TGTGCCAGCAGCCAAATCCTGCAGGGTGGGAACACTGAAGCTTTCTTT. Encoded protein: CASSQILQGGNTEAFF.